The present entry profiles one T cell receptor beta chain with its context. The germline V gene has CDR1 SEHNR and CDR2 FQNEAQ (reference sequence). V lost 2 bases and J lost 10, with 16 bases in between. CDR3 size: 14 residues. This sample was taken from a study of T cell repertoires in cytomegalovirus infection. Overall study: Through public TCR beta signatures, both CMV infection and matching HLA type were indicated.

TCRdb independently ran MiXCR on the reads; one entry per CDR3 protein. Among 350,000 to 450,000 distinct CDR3 sequences, 15% to 20% were seen once, and the ten largest hold approximately 10%. Input material: PBMCs. The TCR sequence derives from a human donor in good health (CMV status not recorded). Some clones in this sample may be carry-over from other donors' samples. This rearrangement joins TRBV7-9 to TRBJ2-3; the D gene is possibly TRBD1 (7 bases). CDR3 loop: CASSLRGDQGAQYF. The CDR3 bases are TGTGCCAGCAGCTTAAGGGGGGACCAGGGGGCGCAGTATTTT.